Listed here are 9 T cell receptor beta chains from one sample, sequenced in a study of shared clonotypes between healthy human individuals (dated by TCRdb to 2018 to 2020). The library was made by the immunoSEQ multiplex PCR assay. In its TCRdb copy, this immuneACCESS table keeps in-frame sequences only and misses some clones. Where compared with another copy, unresolved V genes explain less than half of these, and the others have no known cause. This sample is represented by some 900,000 clones; around 80% of them were singletons. Of the sample, 1.5% is held by the ten largest clones. What was sequenced was memory CD4+ T cells sorted from blood. This sample's cell subset or site label indicates: CD45RA-negative fraction. Every receptor here comes from a young man in good health.

V usage is TRBV28 and J usage is TRBJ1-2; D uncertain. The CDR3 extends over 12 amino acids. Germline CDR1 and CDR2: MDHEN and SYDVKM. The V gene lost 8 bases and the J gene lost 2 bases, with 9 bases spanning the gap. CDR3 nucleotide sequence: TGTGCCAGCGGCGGCAGCAACTATGGCTACACCTTC. Translated: CASGGSNYGYTF.

This clone came up once. Since a much larger clone is just one base distant, this may be a read error. The rearrangement links TRBV4-2 to TRBJ1-2; D is undetermined. There are 15 residues in the CDR3. The V gene's germline CDR1 is LGHNA and CDR2 YNFKEQ. The CDR3 protein is CASSQEVTANYGHTF. The CDR3 DNA is TGTGCCAGCAGCCAAGAGGTAACGGCTAACTATGGCCACACCTTC.

The V and J genes are TRBV11-2 and TRBJ1-1; unclear D gene. Trimming removed 3 bases at V and 1 base at J, with 6 bases between. Germline CDR1 SGHAT, CDR2 FQNNGV. The length of the CDR3 is 13 residues. CDR3 sequence reads: CASSFQQNTEAFF. The CDR3 nucleotides read TGTGCCAGCAGCTTCCAACAGAACACTGAAGCTTTCTTT.

The chain joins TRBV7-2 to TRBJ1-4, with 9 bases identical to TRBD1. CDR3 length: 15 amino acids. V shed 5 bases, J shed 5 bases, and the junction held 6 bases outside the gene matches. Germline V lookup: CDR1 SGHTA, CDR2 FQGNSA. The CDR3 sequence: CASSRKTGGNEKLFF. The CDR3 coding sequence is TGTGCCAGCAGCCGGAAGACAGGGGGAAATGAAAAACTGTTTTTT.

The J gene is TRBJ1-1, the V gene TRBV30; a possible D gene is TRBD1 (6 bases). Germline V gene sequence: CDR1 GTSNPN, CDR2 SVGIG (reference sequence). This CDR3 is 12 amino acids long. V lost 1 base and J 10 bases, leaving 13 bases between the germline ends. The CDR3 bases are TGTGCCTGGAGTGACAGGGTGGTTGGAGCTTTCTTT. It yields the protein CAWSDRVVGAFF.

The V call is TRBV23-1, the J call TRBJ1-5, with D unresolved. TRBV23-1 belongs to the ORF category, with a function that is uncertain. V was pared by 4 bases and J by 6 bases, with 13 bases between. The CDR3 has 14 residues. This chain's CDR3 is CASSLSARGQPQHF. DNA for the CDR3: TGCGCCAGCAGTCTAAGTGCGCGTGGTCAGCCCCAGCATTTT.

The CDR3 reads CASSPPGLPGGTEAFF. CDR3 nucleotide sequence: TGTGCCAGCTCACCACCGGGACTTCCGGGCGGCACTGAAGCTTTCTTT. This chain uses TRBV18 with TRBJ1-1, with D perhaps TRBD1 (5 bases). The germline V and J ends were trimmed by 0 bases and 4 bases, with 15 bases remaining between them. CDR1 and CDR2 (germline): KGHSH, LQKENI. The CDR3 length is 16 residues.

The gene calls are TRBV7-8 and TRBJ2-1, with 10 bases identical to TRBD1. The CDR3 totals 15 residues. Germline V gene data show CDR1 as SGHVS and CDR2 as FQNEAQ. V lost 4 bases, J lost 5 bases, and 5 bases stayed unmatched. CDR3: CASSSDGTGDNEQFF. The CDR3 nucleotides read TGTGCCAGCAGCTCCGACGGGACAGGGGACAATGAGCAGTTCTTC.

As to this clone: The sample has other DNA sequences that encode this CDR3 too. The chain has TRBV27 and TRBJ2-3; no clear D gene. CDR1 MNHEY and CDR2 SMNVEV come from the germline V gene (reference sequence). Deletions cut 5 bases from V and 0 bases from J, with 3 bases between. The CDR3 totals 12 residues. The chain's CDR3 is CASSQSTDTQYF. The CDR3, as DNA: TGTGCCAGCAGTCAAAGCACAGATACGCAGTATTTT.